Reported below is one T cell receptor (beta chain). The data are from a study of blood T cell repertoires in COVID-19. Original handling: Amplified reference gene primers provided the basis for estimating nucleated cell counts. Some clones are missing from TCRdb's copy, which holds only in-frame ones; the method was immunoSEQ multiplex PCR. The V and J calls and clone size were taken over from that table, and D and trimming were inferred from the DNA. The table shows roughly 90,000 clones, with around 92% occurring only once. V lost 8 bases to trimming and J lost 4 bases, with 26 bases between them. Germline V gene data show CDR1 as KGHDR and CDR2 as SFDVKD. The CDR3 is 17 residues long.

The source is a man in his fifties with COVID-19, enrolled during active disease. Sequenced sample: peripheral blood. J is TRBJ2-7 and V is TRBV24-1; possible D gene TRBD2, 6 bases. The CDR3 DNA reads as TGTGCCACCACCACCCCCACGAACTGGAAGCGGGCTTACGAGCAGTACTTC. This codes for CATTTPTNWKRAYEQYF.